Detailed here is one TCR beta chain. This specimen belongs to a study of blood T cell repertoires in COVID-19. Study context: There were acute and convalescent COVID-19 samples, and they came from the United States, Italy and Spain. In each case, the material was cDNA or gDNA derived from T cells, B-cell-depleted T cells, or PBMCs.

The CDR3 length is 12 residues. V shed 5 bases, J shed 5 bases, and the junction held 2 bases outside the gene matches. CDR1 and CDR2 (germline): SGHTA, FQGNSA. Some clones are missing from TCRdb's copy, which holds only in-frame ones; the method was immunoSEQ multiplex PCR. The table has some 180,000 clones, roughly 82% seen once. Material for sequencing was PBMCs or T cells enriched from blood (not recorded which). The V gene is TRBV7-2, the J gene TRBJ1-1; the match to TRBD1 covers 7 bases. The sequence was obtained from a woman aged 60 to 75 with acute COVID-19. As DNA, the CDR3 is TGTGCCAGCAGCATACAGGGGACTGAAGCTTTCTTT. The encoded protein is CASSIQGTEAFF.